The 2 T cell receptor beta chains given below trace back to one sample, sequenced in a study of identical twins. TCRdb ran MiXCR on the 5' RACE reads and lists one entry per CDR3 protein. The data contain nearly 900,000 distinct CDR3 sequences, around an eighth of them singletons. These data are also associated with another study on yellow fever vaccine responses in identical twins.

Input material: PBMCs. The receptors shown here come from a woman between 18 and 30 years old in good health.

This clonotype has a handful of counts. This chain joins TRBV10-3 and TRBJ1-3; D unclear. Germline V CDR1 and CDR2: ENHRY, SYGVKD. Trimming left V 6 bases short and J 7 bases short, with 7 bases between. This CDR3 contains 11 residues. The chain's CDR3 is CAIRDGNTIYF. CDR3 coding DNA: TGTGCCATCAGAGACGGCAACACCATATATTTT.

The chain links TRBV9 to TRBJ2-5; the match to TRBD2 covers 14 bases. The CDR3 length is 16 residues. V lost 2 bases and J lost 1; bases outside the gene matches: 1. The germline V gene has CDR1 SGDLS and CDR2 YYNGEE. The CDR3 nucleotides read TGTGCCAGCAGCGTGGGACTAGCGGGGGCCCAAGAGACCCAGTACTTC. This codes for CASSVGLAGAQETQYF.